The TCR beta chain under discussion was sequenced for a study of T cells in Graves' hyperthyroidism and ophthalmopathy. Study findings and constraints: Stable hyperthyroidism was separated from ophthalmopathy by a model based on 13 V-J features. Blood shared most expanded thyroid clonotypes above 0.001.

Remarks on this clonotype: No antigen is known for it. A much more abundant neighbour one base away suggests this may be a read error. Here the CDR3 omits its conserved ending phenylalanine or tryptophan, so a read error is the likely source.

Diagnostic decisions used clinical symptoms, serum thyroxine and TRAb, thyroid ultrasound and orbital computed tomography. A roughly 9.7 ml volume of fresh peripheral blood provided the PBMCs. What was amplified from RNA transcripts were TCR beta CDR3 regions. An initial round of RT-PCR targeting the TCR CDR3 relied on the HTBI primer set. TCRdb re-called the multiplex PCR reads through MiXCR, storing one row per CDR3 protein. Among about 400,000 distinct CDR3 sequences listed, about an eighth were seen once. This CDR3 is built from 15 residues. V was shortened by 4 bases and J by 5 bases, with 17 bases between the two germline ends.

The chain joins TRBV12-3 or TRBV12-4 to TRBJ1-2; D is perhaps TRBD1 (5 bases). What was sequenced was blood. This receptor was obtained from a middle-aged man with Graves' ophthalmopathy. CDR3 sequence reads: CASSSPRQNSYGYTL. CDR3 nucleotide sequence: TGTGCCAGCAGTTCCCCCCGACAGAACTCATATGGCTACACCCTC.